This TCR beta chain was recovered during a study of cytomegalovirus exposure and HLA in healthy donors. Findings and limits, study-wide: The study designated about 180 TCR beta chains cytomegalovirus-associated.

A note on this clone: Its antigen is not known.

The PCR employed 60 Vbeta primers together with 13 Jbeta primers. Using immunoSEQ multiplex PCR, the repertoire was profiled, and TCRdb retains in-frame clones only, with some absent. The sample has over 50,000 clones, 80% to 90% seen once. Sequenced: PBMCs. The TCR originated in a man aged 25-45 years in good health and CMV-seropositive.

The CDR3 DNA reads as TGTGCCAGCAGGGGTACTAGCGACGAGCAGTACTTC. It is translated as CASRGTSDEQYF. The chain combines TRBV13 with TRBJ2-7; the match to TRBD2 covers 7 bases. This CDR3 has 12 residues. From germline, CDR1 is PRHDT and CDR2 FYEKMQ (reference sequence). The J segment lost 5 bases and the V segment lost 6 bases, leaving 4 bases of the junction unmatched.